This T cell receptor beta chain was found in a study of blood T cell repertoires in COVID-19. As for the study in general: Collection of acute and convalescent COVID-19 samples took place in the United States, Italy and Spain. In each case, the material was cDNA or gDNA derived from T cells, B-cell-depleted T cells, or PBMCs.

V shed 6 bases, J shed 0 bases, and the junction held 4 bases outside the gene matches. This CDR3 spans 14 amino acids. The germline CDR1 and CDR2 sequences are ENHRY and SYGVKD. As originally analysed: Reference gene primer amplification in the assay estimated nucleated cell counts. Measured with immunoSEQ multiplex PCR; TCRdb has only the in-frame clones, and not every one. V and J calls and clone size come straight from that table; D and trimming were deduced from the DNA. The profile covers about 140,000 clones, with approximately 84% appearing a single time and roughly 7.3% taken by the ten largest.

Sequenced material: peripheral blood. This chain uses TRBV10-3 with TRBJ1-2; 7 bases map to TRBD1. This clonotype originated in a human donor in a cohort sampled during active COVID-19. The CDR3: CAIRSGGPNYGYTF. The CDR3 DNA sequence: TGTGCCATCAGGTCAGGGGGGCCTAACTATGGCTACACCTTC.